These 18 T cell receptor beta chains were sequenced from one sample in a study of blood T cell repertoires in COVID-19. The repertoire was sequenced with immunoSEQ multiplex PCR; TCRdb's copy has only in-frame clones and lacks some. The sample includes 85,000 to 100,000 clones, about 78% seen only once; the top ten take nearly 9%. Sequenced input: peripheral blood. The receptors were sampled from a man aged 50 or older who had recovered from COVID-19.

The CDR3 nucleotides are TGTGCCAGCAGTTCGACAGGGGGCGTCACTGGGGCCAACGTCCTGACTTTC. It codes for CASSSTGGVTGANVLTF. This chain uses TRBV28 with TRBJ2-6; 10 positions match TRBD1. The CDR3 length is 17 residues. In germline, CDR1 is MDHEN, CDR2 SYDVKM. The J segment lost 2 bases and the V segment lost 4 bases, leaving 5 bases of the junction unmatched.

The chain is built from TRBV9 and TRBJ2-5, with 9 bases fitting TRBD1. CDR3 length: 15 residues. Germline V lookup: CDR1 SGDLS, CDR2 YYNGEE. Unmatched junction bases numbered 8, after V lost 3 bases and J lost 5 bases. CDR3 in DNA: TGTGCCAGCAGCGCCCAAGGGACAGGGTGGGAGACCCAGTACTTC. Encoded protein: CASSAQGTGWETQYF.

The chain recombines TRBV29-1 with TRBJ2-1; TRBD1 agrees at 7 bases. There are 13 residues in the CDR3. Germline lookup yields CDR1 SQVTM and CDR2 ANQGSEA. The junction had 3 bases not matched to a gene; V was cut back by 6 bases and J by 1 base. DNA for the CDR3: TGCAGCGTCTTACAGGGGTCCTACAATGAGCAGTTCTTC. Protein sequence: CSVLQGSYNEQFF.

V usage is TRBV29-1 and J usage is TRBJ1-1, with TRBD1 as a possible D gene (6 bases). The germline V and J ends were trimmed by 4 bases and 1 base, with 10 bases remaining between them. Germline V gene lookup returns CDR1 SQVTM and CDR2 ANQGSEA. The CDR3 is 13 residues long. The CDR3 protein is CSVAGQQNTEAFF. DNA for the CDR3: TGCAGCGTTGCAGGACAGCAGAACACTGAAGCTTTCTTT. The full variable domain, in which reference TRBV29-1 and TRBJ1-1 provide the parts outside the CDR3, is SAVISQKPSRDICQRGTSLTIQCQVDSQVTMMFWYRQQPGQSLTLIATANQGSEATYESGFVIDKFPISRPNLTFSTLTVSNMSPEDSSIYLCSVAGQQNTEAFFGQGTRLTVV.

The V gene is TRBV27, the J gene TRBJ2-4; D gene uncertain. Between the trimmed V and J ends, which lost 3 bases and 6 bases, there was a span of 12 bases. This CDR3 is built from 14 residues. Germline loops: CDR1 MNHEY, CDR2 SMNVEV (reference sequence). The CDR3 nucleotides read TGTGCCAGCAGTTTTGCTAATGTTTTAAACATTCAGTACTTC. It encodes CASSFANVLNIQYF.

The rearrangement uses TRBV19 and TRBJ2-7; perhaps TRBD2 as D (6 bases). The CDR3 spans 13 residues. V was clipped by 7 bases and J by 2 bases, with 12 bases between them. Germline lookup yields CDR1 LNHDA and CDR2 SQIVND (reference sequence). This CDR3 reads CASTSGRTYEQYF. As DNA, the CDR3 is TGTGCCAGTACTTCAGGGAGGACCTACGAGCAGTACTTC.

The chain combines TRBV5-4 with TRBJ2-7, with 10 positions matching TRBD2. In germline, CDR1 is SGHNT, CDR2 YYREEE (reference sequence). The CDR3 is 15 amino acids. V dropped 6 bases and J dropped 5; count of bases not matched to a gene: 11. This CDR3 reads CASTLGLADIDEQYF. CDR3 nucleotide sequence: TGTGCCAGCACCCTCGGACTAGCGGACATTGACGAGCAGTACTTC.

The chain employs TRBV6-6 and TRBJ2-2, with 7 bases matching TRBD1. Per the germline V gene, CDR1 is MNHNY and CDR2 is SVGAGI (reference sequence). This CDR3 comprises 15 residues. Trimming cost V 7 bases and J 2 bases; bases outside gene matches: 7. This CDR3 reads CASTRQGPNTGELFF. In DNA, the CDR3 is TGTGCCAGCACCCGACAGGGACCTAACACCGGGGAGCTGTTTTTT.

The V gene is TRBV5-1, the J gene TRBJ2-1; 9 bases line up with TRBD2. Germline V gene lookup returns CDR1 SGHRS and CDR2 YFSETQ. The V and J ends lost 0 bases and 6 bases, in that order; junction bases with no gene match: 7. The CDR3 is made up of 16 amino acids. The CDR3 coding sequence is TGCGCCAGCAGCTTGGAATTGGCGGGAGGGTTCAATGAGCAGTTCTTC. It encodes CASSLELAGGFNEQFF.

The chain combines TRBV5-6 with TRBJ2-2, with TRBD1 matching 8 bases. CDR1 is SGHDT, CDR2 YYEEEE, per germline. J lost 1 base, V lost 2 bases, and 4 bases had no gene match. CDR3 size: 16 residues. In nucleotides, the CDR3 is TGTGCCAGCAGCTTAATCGGGACAGGGAACACCGGGGAGCTGTTTTTT. Translated, it gives CASSLIGTGNTGELFF.

The chain links TRBV9 to TRBJ1-2; TRBD1 agrees at 9 bases. Germline CDR1 and CDR2: SGDLS and YYNGEE. J was trimmed by 4 bases and V by 0 bases; bases with no gene match: 7. CDR3 length equals 16 residues. The CDR3 loop reads CASSVAPGGQGYGYTF. In DNA form, the CDR3 reads TGTGCCAGCAGCGTAGCCCCGGGGGGACAGGGCTATGGCTACACCTTC.

The CDR3 protein is CAISERENEQYF. The CDR3 coding sequence is TGTGCCATCAGTGAAAGAGAGAATGAGCAGTACTTC. The chain couples TRBV10-3 to TRBJ2-7; D is unresolved. The V end was cut by 3 bases, the J end by 7 bases, with 10 bases between. The CDR3 is made up of 12 amino acids. Germline V gives CDR1 ENHRY, CDR2 SYGVKD.

The gene calls are TRBV9 and TRBJ2-3, with D tentatively TRBD2 (5 bases). The V end lost 4 bases, the J end lost 3 bases, and 15 bases lay between the germline ends. The CDR3 spans 15 residues. The germline gives CDR1 SGDLS, CDR2 YYNGEE. The CDR3 DNA follows: TGTGCCAGCAGCCCTAACGTGTGGGAGACAGATACGCAGTATTTT. This sequence encodes CASSPNVWETDTQYF.

Details on this clone: Other nucleotide sequences in the sample specify the same CDR3. This sequence joins TRBV9 and TRBJ2-1; D might be TRBD1 (5 bases). This CDR3 region has 12 residues. Between the trimmed V and J ends, which lost 3 bases and 4 bases, there was a span of 5 bases. Looked up from germline, CDR1 is SGDLS and CDR2 is YYNGEE. In DNA, the CDR3 is TGTGCCAGCAGCGGGACATACAATGAGCAGTTCTTC. The encoded protein is CASSGTYNEQFF.

This chain links TRBV6-5 with TRBJ1-1, with a possible D match to TRBD1 (6 bases). V lost 3 bases to trimming and J lost 3 bases, with 14 bases between them. This CDR3 comprises 15 residues. Germline CDR1 reads MNHEY; CDR2 reads SVGAGI. CDR3 amino acids: CASSYDRRPYTEAFF. The CDR3 coding sequence is TGTGCCAGCAGTTATGACAGGAGACCTTACACTGAAGCTTTCTTT.

V is TRBV27 and J is TRBJ2-7; D uncertain. Germline values: CDR1 MNHEY, CDR2 SMNVEV (reference sequence). This CDR3 is built from 16 residues. V lost 3 bases to trimming and J lost 3 bases, with 18 bases between them. The CDR3 coding sequence is TGTGCCAGCAGTTTCGGCCCCTTAGCTCAGTACTACGAGCAGTACTTC. Amino acids: CASSFGPLAQYYEQYF.

The J gene is TRBJ1-1, the V gene TRBV7-3, with a weak D call TRBD1 (6 bases). The CDR3 is made up of 15 amino acids. Germline V gene sequence: CDR1 SGHTA, CDR2 FQGTGA. Trimming pared 5 bases from V and 0 bases from J, leaving 13 bases between. DNA of the CDR3: TGTGCCAGCAGCACCACGGACAGTTTGAACACTGAAGCTTTCTTT. This translates into CASSTTDSLNTEAFF.

V usage is TRBV19 and J usage is TRBJ1-2; D not resolved. This CDR3 region has 16 residues. Trimming cost V 9 bases and J 7 bases, with 27 bases left between them. CDR1 and CDR2 from the germline V gene are LNHDA and SQIVND (reference sequence). CDR3 nucleotides: TGTGCCAGCTTAAAAGCAGGCTGGCTATATTCCGGTGGCTACACCTTC. Protein: CASLKAGWLYSGGYTF.